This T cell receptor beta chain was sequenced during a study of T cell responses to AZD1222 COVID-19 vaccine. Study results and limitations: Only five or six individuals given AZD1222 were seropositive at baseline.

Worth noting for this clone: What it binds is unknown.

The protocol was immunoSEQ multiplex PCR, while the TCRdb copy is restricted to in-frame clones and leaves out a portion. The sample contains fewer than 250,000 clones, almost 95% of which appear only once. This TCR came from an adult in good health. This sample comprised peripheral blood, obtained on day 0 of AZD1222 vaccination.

CDR3 loop: CASSLESGPYNEQFF. In DNA, the CDR3 is TGTGCCAGCAGCTTAGAGTCGGGACCCTACAATGAGCAGTTCTTC. The chain couples TRBV7-2 to TRBJ2-1, with D perhaps given as TRBD1 or TRBD2 (5 bases each). The CDR3 is 15 amino acids. The V gene lost 1 base and the J gene lost 2 bases, with 9 bases spanning the gap. In germline, CDR1 is SGHTA, CDR2 FQGNSA.